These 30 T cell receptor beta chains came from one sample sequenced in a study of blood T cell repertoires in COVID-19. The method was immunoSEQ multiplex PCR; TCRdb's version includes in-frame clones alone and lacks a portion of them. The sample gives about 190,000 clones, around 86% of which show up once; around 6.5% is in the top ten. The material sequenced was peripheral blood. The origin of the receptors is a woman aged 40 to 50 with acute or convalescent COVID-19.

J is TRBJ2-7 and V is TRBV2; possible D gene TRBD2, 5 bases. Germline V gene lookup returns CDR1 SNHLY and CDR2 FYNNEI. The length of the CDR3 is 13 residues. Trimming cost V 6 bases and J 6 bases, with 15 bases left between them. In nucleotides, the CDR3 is TGTGCCAGCAGGTTGAGGGAATTCGGCGAGCAGTACTTC. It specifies CASRLREFGEQYF. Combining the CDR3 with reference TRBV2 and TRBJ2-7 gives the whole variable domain EPEVTQTPSHQVTQMGQEVILRCVPISNHLYFYWYRQILGQKVEFLVSFYNNEISEKSEIFDDQFSVERPDGSNFTLKIRSTKLEDSAMYFCASRLREFGEQYFGPGTRLTVT.

The CDR3 loop reads CASSLTSENTGELFF. Here the CDR3 DNA reads TGTGCCAGCAGCTTAACTAGCGAGAACACCGGGGAGCTGTTTTTT. V and J are TRBV5-4 and TRBJ2-2, with 7 bases identical to TRBD2. The length of the CDR3 is 15 residues. J lost 1 base, V lost 2 bases, and 2 bases had no gene match. Germline V CDR1 and CDR2: SGHNT, YYREEE (reference sequence).

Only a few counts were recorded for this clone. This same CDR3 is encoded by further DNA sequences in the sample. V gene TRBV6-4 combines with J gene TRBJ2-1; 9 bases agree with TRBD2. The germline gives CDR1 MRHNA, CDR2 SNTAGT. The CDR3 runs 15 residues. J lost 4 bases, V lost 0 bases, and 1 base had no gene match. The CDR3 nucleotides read TGTGCCAGCAGTGACTCTAGCGGGAGTTACAATGAGCAGTTCTTC. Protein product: CASSDSSGSYNEQFF.

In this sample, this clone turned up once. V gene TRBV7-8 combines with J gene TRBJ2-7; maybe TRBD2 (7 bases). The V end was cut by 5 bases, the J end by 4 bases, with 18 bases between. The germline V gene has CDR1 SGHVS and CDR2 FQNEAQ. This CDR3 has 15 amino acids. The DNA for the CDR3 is TGTGCCAGCAGCCACAAGGGGGGGGTATCGTACGAGCAGTACTTC. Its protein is CASSHKGGVSYEQYF.

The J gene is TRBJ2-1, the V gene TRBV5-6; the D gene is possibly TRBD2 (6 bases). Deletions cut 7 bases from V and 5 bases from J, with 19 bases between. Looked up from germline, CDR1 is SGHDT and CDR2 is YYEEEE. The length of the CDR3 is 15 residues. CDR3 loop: CASSQLGGNHNEQFF. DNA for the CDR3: TGTGCCAGCTCCCAGTTGGGGGGTAACCACAATGAGCAGTTCTTC.

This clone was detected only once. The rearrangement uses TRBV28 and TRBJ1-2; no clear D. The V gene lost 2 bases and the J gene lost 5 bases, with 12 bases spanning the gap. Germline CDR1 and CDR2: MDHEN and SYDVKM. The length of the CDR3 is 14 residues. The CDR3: CASSLAAEIYGYTF. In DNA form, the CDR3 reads TGTGCCAGCAGTTTAGCGGCAGAAATATATGGCTACACCTTC.

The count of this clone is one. CDR3 sequence: CASIRPPVTDSTDTQYF. The CDR3 region has the DNA TGTGCCAGCATCCGTCCCCCCGTGACAGACTCCACAGATACGCAGTATTTT. The rearrangement links TRBV4-2 to TRBJ2-3, with D possibly matching TRBD1 (5 bases). The V end was cut by 7 bases, the J end by 2 bases, with 22 bases between. CDR1 is LGHNA, CDR2 YNFKEQ, per germline. CDR3 size: 17 residues.

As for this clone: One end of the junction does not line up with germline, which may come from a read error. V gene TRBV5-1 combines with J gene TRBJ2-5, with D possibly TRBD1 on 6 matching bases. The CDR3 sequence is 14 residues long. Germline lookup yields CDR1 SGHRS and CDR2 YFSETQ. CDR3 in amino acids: CASSSTGLATRLDF. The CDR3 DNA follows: TGCGCCAGCAGCTCCACAGGGTTGGCGACACGCCTAGACTTC.

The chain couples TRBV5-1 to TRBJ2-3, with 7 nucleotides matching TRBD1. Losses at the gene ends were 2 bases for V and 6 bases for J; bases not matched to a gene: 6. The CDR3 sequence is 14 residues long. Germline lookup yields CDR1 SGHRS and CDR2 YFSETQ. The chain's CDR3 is CASSFTGVGDTQYF. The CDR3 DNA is TGCGCCAGCAGCTTTACAGGGGTTGGGGATACGCAGTATTTT.

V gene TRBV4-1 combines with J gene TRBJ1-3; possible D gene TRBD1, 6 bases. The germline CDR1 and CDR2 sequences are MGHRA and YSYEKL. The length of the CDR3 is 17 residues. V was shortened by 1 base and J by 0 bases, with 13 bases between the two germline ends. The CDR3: CASSQGPGGASGNTIYF. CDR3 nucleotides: TGCGCCAGCAGCCAAGGCCCTGGGGGCGCCTCTGGAAACACCATATATTTT.

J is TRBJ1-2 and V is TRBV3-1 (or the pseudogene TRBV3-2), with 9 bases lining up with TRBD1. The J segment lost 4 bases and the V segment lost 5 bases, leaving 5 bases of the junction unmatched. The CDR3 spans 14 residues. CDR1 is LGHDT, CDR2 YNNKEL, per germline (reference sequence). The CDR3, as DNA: TGTGCCAGCAGCGGGACAGGGCGAAGCTATGGCTACACCTTC. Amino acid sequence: CASSGTGRSYGYTF.

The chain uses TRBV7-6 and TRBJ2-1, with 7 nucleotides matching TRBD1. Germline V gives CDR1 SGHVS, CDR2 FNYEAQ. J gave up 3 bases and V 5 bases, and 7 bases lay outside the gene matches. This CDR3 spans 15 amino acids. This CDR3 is CASSPEGAGYNEQFF. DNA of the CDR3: TGTGCCAGCAGCCCCGAGGGGGCGGGCTACAATGAGCAGTTCTTC.

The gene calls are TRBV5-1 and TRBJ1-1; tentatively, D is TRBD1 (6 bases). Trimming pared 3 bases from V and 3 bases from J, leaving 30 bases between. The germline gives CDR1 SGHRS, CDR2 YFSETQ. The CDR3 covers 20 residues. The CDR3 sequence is CASSWTEGQGGIRQDTEAFF. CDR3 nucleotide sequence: TGCGCCAGCAGCTGGACTGAAGGGCAAGGTGGAATACGACAGGACACTGAAGCTTTCTTT.

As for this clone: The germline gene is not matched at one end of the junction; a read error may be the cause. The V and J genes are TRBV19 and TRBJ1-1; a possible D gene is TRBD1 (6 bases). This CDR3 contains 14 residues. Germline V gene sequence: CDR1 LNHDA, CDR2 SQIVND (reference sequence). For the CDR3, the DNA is TGTGCCAGCGAAGCTGTGGACAGTTTAGAAAAGAGAGCTTTT. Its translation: CASEAVDSLEKRAF.

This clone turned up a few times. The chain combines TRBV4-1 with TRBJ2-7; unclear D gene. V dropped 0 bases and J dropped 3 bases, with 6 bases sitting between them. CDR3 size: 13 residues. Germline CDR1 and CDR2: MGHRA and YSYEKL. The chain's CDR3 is CASSQEPGYEQYF. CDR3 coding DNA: TGCGCCAGCAGCCAAGAACCAGGCTACGAGCAGTACTTC.

CDR3 amino acids: CATSRDRLSEQYF. The CDR3 bases are TGTGCCACCAGCCGGGACAGGCTTAGCGAGCAGTACTTC. The chain uses TRBV24-1 and TRBJ2-7; 8 bases match TRBD1. Germline V lookup: CDR1 KGHDR, CDR2 SFDVKD. The CDR3 extends over 13 amino acids. V was pared by 7 bases and J by 6 bases, with 7 bases of the junction left unmatched.

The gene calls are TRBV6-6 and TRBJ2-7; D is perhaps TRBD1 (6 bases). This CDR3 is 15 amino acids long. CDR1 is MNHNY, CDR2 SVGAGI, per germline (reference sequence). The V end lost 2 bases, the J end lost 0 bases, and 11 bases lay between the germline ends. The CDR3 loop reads CASSYGTPISYEQYF. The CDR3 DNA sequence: TGTGCCAGCAGTTACGGGACACCCATCTCCTACGAGCAGTACTTC.

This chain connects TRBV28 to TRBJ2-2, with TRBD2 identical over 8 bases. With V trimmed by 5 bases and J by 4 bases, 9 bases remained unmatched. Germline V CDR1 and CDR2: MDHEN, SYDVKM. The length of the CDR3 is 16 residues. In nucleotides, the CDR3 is TGTGCCAGCAGTCTCACATCGGGACTAGTCACCGGGGAGCTGTTTTTT. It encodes CASSLTSGLVTGELFF. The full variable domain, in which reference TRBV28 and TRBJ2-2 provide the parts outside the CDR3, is DVKVTQSSRYLVKRTGEKVFLECVQDMDHENMFWYRQDPGLGLRLIYFSYDVKMKEKGDIPEGYSVSREKKERFSLILESASTNQTSMYLCASSLTSGLVTGELFFGEGSRLTVL.

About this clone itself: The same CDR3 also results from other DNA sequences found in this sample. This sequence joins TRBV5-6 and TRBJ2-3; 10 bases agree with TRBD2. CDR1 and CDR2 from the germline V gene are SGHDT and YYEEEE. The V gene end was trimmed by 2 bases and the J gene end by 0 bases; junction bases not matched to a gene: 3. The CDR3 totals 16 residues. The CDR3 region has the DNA TGTGCCAGCAGCTTACTAGCGGGGACTAGCACAGATACGCAGTATTTT. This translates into CASSLLAGTSTDTQYF.

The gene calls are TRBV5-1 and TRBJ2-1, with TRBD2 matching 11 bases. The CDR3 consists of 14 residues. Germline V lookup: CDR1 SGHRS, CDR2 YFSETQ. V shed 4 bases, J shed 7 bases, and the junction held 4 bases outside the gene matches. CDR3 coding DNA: TGCGCCAGCAGCCCCAGGACTAGCGGGAATGAGCAGTTCTTC. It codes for CASSPRTSGNEQFF.

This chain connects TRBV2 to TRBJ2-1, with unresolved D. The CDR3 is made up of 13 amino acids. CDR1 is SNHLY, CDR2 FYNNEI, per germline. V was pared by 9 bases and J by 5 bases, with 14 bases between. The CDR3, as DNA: TGTGCCAGTGACGGAGAGCTGGACAATGAGCAGTTCTTC. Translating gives CASDGELDNEQFF.

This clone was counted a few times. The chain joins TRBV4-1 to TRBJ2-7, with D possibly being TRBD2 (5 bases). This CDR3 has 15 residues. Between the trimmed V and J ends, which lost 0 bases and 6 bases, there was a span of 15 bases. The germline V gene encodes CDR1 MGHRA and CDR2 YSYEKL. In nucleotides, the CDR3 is TGCGCCAGCAGCCAAGATAAGCTAGCCCGGGGCGAGCAGTACTTC. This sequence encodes CASSQDKLARGEQYF.

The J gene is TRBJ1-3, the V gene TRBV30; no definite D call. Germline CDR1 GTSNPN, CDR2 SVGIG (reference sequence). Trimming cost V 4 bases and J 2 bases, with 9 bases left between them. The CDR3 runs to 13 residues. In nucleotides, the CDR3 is TGTGCCTGGACCCCCTCAGCTGGAAACACCATATATTTT. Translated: CAWTPSAGNTIYF.

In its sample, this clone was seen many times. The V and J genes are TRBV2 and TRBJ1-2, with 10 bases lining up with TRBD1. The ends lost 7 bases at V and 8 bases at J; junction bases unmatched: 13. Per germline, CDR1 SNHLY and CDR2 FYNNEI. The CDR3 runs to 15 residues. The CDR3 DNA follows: TGTGCCAGCAACCTCGGAGACAGGGGGCCAGGAGGCTACACCTTC. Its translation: CASNLGDRGPGGYTF.

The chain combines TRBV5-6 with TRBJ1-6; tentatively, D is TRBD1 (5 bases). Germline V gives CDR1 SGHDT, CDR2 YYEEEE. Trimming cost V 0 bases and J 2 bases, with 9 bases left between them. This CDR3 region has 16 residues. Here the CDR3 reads CASSLGQGTYNSPLHF. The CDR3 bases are TGTGCCAGCAGCTTGGGCCAGGGTACCTATAATTCACCCCTCCACTTT.

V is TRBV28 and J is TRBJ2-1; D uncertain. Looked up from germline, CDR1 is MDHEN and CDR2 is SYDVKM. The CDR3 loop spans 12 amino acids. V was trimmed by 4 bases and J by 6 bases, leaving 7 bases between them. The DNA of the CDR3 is TGTGCCAGCAGTTGGTCGGGCAATGAGCAGTTCTTC. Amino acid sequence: CASSWSGNEQFF.

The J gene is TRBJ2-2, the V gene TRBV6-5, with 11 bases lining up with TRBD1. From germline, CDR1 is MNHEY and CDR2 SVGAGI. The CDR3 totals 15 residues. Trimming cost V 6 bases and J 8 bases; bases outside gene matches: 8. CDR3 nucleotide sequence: TGTGCCAGCAGCCTCGGACAGGGGGCGTTTGGGGAGCTGTTTTTT. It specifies CASSLGQGAFGELFF.

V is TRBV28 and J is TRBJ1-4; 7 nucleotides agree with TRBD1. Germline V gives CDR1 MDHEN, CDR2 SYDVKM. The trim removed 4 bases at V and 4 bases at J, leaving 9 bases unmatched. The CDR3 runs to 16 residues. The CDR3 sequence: CASSSIGTALNEKLFF. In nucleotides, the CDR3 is TGTGCCAGCAGTTCGATCGGGACAGCCCTTAATGAAAAACTGTTTTTT.

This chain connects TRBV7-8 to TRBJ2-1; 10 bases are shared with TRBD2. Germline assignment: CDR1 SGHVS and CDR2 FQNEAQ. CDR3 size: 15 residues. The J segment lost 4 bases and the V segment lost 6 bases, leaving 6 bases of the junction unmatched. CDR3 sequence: CASRPSGGVYNEQFF. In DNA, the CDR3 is TGTGCCAGCAGACCAAGCGGGGGGGTTTACAATGAGCAGTTCTTC.

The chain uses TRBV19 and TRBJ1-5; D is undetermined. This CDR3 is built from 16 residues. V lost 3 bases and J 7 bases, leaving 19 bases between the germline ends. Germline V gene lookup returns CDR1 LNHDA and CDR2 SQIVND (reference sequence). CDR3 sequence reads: CASSMIPPLAGQPQHF. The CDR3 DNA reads TGTGCCAGTAGTATGATCCCCCCCCTAGCCGGGCAGCCCCAGCATTTT.